This TCR beta chain is from a study of PD-1 blockade in mismatch repair-deficient tumors. The protocol was immunoSEQ multiplex PCR, while the TCRdb copy is restricted to in-frame clones and leaves out a portion. The sample carries some 120,000 clones, about 83% recorded once. CDR3 length: 13 amino acids. Trimming took 3 bases from V and 3 from J, leaving 9 bases between them. Germline V gene sequence: CDR1 LNHDA, CDR2 SQIVND (reference sequence). Here the sequenced sample was peripheral blood, taken more than 58 weeks after starting pembrolizumab. This chain uses TRBV19 with TRBJ2-7; D call uncertain. The TCR originated in an adult with mismatch repair-deficient cancer. The CDR3 DNA follows: TGTGCCAGTAGTATGGTCGGCCTCTACGAGCAGTACTTC. This codes for CASSMVGLYEQYF. The whole variable domain, filled in from reference TRBV19 and TRBJ2-7, reads DGGITQSPKYLFRKEGQNVTLSCEQNLNHDAMYWYRQDPGQGLRLIYYSQIVNDFQKGDIAEGYSVSREKKESFPLTVTSAQKNPTAFYLCASSMVGLYEQYFGPGTRLTVT.